These 27 T cell receptor beta chains originate from one sample sequenced in a study of a mutant IDH1 vaccine in newly diagnosed glioma. Data came from immunoSEQ multiplex PCR; TCRdb stores just in-frame clones and leaves some out. The sample consists of around 60,000 clones, roughly 84% of them appearing once. These receptors have no known antigen. The time point: week 11, during vaccination. The study gave 300 ug of mutant IDH1 20-mer peptide per vaccine dose, with topical imiquimod. The input for sequencing was PBMCs, taken from a glioma patient whose treatment included an IDH1 peptide vaccine. These receptors were obtained from a woman aged 45-65 years with glioma.

This clone has only a few counts. V gene TRBV6-6 combines with J gene TRBJ1-5; weak D call: TRBD1 (5 bases). Germline V gene data show CDR1 as MNHNY and CDR2 as SVGAGI (reference sequence). V lost 4 bases and J lost 4, with 11 bases in between. The CDR3 has 14 residues. The DNA for the CDR3 is TGTGCCAGCAGTTCGGGCAGGGTTAATCAGCCCCAGCATTTT. Its protein is CASSSGRVNQPQHF.

The V and J genes are TRBV4-2 and TRBJ2-1; TRBD2 is a possible D gene (6 bases). V was shortened by 2 bases and J by 9 bases, with 17 bases between the two germline ends. The CDR3 is 15 amino acids. Germline V gives CDR1 LGHNA, CDR2 YNFKEQ. As DNA, the CDR3 is TGTGCCAGCAGCCAATATCTCTCGGAGGGGACTGAGCAGTTCTTC. Protein product: CASSQYLSEGTEQFF.

This clone has just one count. This CDR3 is CASSQDPLRDRHPSGNTIYF. CDR3 bases: TGCGCCAGCAGTCAGGACCCCCTACGGGACAGGCATCCATCTGGAAACACCATATATTTT. The V gene is TRBV23-1, the J gene TRBJ1-3; TRBD1 agrees at 8 bases. TRBV23-1 belongs to the ORF category, with a function that is uncertain. V dropped 3 bases and J dropped 1; count of bases not matched to a gene: 17. This CDR3 spans 20 amino acids.

V usage is TRBV7-9 and J usage is TRBJ2-3; 8 bases line up with TRBD2. This CDR3 contains 15 residues. J gave up 2 bases and V 5 bases, and 6 bases lay outside the gene matches. The germline V gene has CDR1 SEHNR and CDR2 FQNEAQ (reference sequence). The CDR3 DNA is TGTGCCAGCAGCGCCACTAGCGGCCCCACAGATACGCAGTATTTT. Translating gives CASSATSGPTDTQYF.

The chain couples TRBV5-1 to TRBJ2-7, with D possibly TRBD1 on 6 matching bases. CDR3 size: 14 residues. The V end was cut by 2 bases, the J end by 3 bases, with 12 bases between. From germline, CDR1 is SGHRS and CDR2 YFSETQ. DNA of the CDR3: TGCGCCAGCAGCTTAAGGACGGGACACTACGAGCAGTACTTC. This translates into CASSLRTGHYEQYF.

This clone was seen a handful of times. The V and J genes are TRBV30 and TRBJ1-1, with D unresolved. V lost 0 bases, J lost 11 bases, and 19 bases lay in between. The length of the CDR3 is 14 residues. Germline assignment: CDR1 GTSNPN and CDR2 SVGIG (reference sequence). The CDR3 DNA follows: TGTGCCTGGAGTGTAGGGCCTAATCTGCCGGGGGCTTTCTTT. As protein: CAWSVGPNLPGAFF.

The chain joins TRBV29-1 to TRBJ2-5, with unresolved D. CDR3 length: 12 amino acids. Germline values: CDR1 SQVTM, CDR2 ANQGSEA. The ends were cut back, 4 bases at V and 4 bases at J, with 10 bases in the middle. The CDR3 nucleotides read TGCAGCGTTGTGCGAGGTCGAGAGACCCAGTACTTC. It yields the protein CSVVRGRETQYF.

V gene TRBV27 combines with J gene TRBJ2-1; D unresolved. Trimming pared 4 bases from V and 0 bases from J, leaving 13 bases between. Germline CDR1 reads MNHEY; CDR2 reads SMNVEV (reference sequence). CDR3 length: 16 amino acids. The CDR3 spells CASSSIRVSSYNEQFF. In nucleotides, the CDR3 is TGTGCCAGCAGTTCCATCCGAGTAAGCTCCTACAATGAGCAGTTCTTC.

The chain combines TRBV4-3 with TRBJ2-7; D is ambiguous. The V end was cut by 2 bases, the J end by 6 bases, with 11 bases between. Germline CDR1 reads LGHNA; CDR2 reads YSLEER. The CDR3 sequence is 13 residues long. In DNA, the CDR3 is TGCGCCAGCAGCCAAACCGGGTCTAGCGAGCAGTACTTC. Translation gives CASSQTGSSEQYF.

The genes are TRBV11-2 and TRBJ2-7; TRBD1 matches at 9 bases. The junction had 5 bases not matched to a gene; V was cut back by 3 bases and J by 5 bases. Germline-derived CDR1 and CDR2 are SGHAT and FQNNGV. The CDR3 totals 14 residues. The CDR3 region is CASSFRTGVDEQYF. The DNA for the CDR3 is TGTGCCAGCAGCTTTCGGACAGGGGTCGACGAGCAGTACTTC.

This clone was picked up a small number of times. J is TRBJ1-5 and V is TRBV9; 9 bases are a match to TRBD1. This CDR3 is 14 amino acids long. Germline V lookup: CDR1 SGDLS, CDR2 YYNGEE. J lost 5 bases, V lost 3 bases, and 3 bases had no gene match. DNA for the CDR3: TGTGCCAGCAGCGCACAGGGGGCGGATCAGCCCCAGCATTTT. It encodes CASSAQGADQPQHF.

The rearrangement links TRBV30 to TRBJ2-7, with D hard to call. Germline CDR1 GTSNPN, CDR2 SVGIG (reference sequence). The V and J ends lost 1 base and 3 bases respectively, with 4 bases between them. CDR3 length: 11 amino acids. CDR3 DNA sequence: TGTGCCTGGAGTGCGGGCTACGAGCAGTACTTC. Translating gives CAWSAGYEQYF. Together with reference TRBV30 and TRBJ2-7, the CDR3 gives the full variable domain: SQTIHQWPATLVQPVGSPLSLECTVEGTSNPNLYWYRQAAGRGLQLLFYSVGIGQISSEVPQNLSASRPQDRQFILSSKKLLLSDSGFYLCAWSAGYEQYFGPGTRLTVT.

The CDR3 DNA reads as TGTGCCAGCAGTTTAAGGGGGGGAGAAAAACTGTTTTTT. Translation: CASSLRGGEKLFF. This chain uses TRBV28 with TRBJ1-4; perhaps TRBD1 as D (6 bases). The CDR3 has 13 amino acids. V was trimmed by 2 bases and J by 8 bases, leaving 9 bases between them. Germline V CDR1 and CDR2: MDHEN, SYDVKM.

This clone was observed once. The V call is TRBV18, the J call TRBJ2-7, with D tentatively TRBD1 (6 bases). The CDR3 is 15 amino acids. Trimming removed 2 bases at V and 3 bases at J, with 14 bases between. Germline CDR1 reads KGHSH; CDR2 reads LQKENI. CDR3 amino acids: CASSPTAGAYYEQYF. The CDR3 coding sequence is TGTGCCAGCTCACCAACGGCAGGGGCGTACTACGAGCAGTACTTC.

The chain recombines TRBV18 with TRBJ1-1, with TRBD1 as a possible D gene (5 bases). With 3 bases removed from V and 8 bases from J, the gap between germline ends came to 16 bases. Per germline, CDR1 KGHSH and CDR2 LQKENI. The CDR3 is 14 amino acids. The chain's CDR3 is CASSPRTGDSEAFF. In DNA, the CDR3 is TGTGCCAGCTCACCTAGGACGGGGGATTCGGAAGCTTTCTTT.

The genes are TRBV10-3 and TRBJ1-2; 8 bases map to TRBD1. CDR3 length: 14 amino acids. V shed 6 bases and J 7 bases; nucleotides not matched to a gene: 10. The V gene's germline CDR1 is ENHRY and CDR2 SYGVKD. The CDR3: CAIRNMTGDSGYTF. CDR3 sequence (DNA): TGTGCCATCAGAAACATGACAGGGGATAGTGGCTACACCTTC.

The chain carries TRBV2 and TRBJ2-3, with 9 bases aligning to TRBD2. CDR1 is SNHLY and CDR2 is FYNNEI in the germline V gene. J gave up 3 bases and V 4 bases, and 11 bases lay outside the gene matches. CDR3 length: 17 amino acids. The CDR3 here is CASSAPRASGDTDTQYF. Written as DNA, the CDR3 is TGTGCCAGCAGTGCCCCCCGGGCTAGCGGGGATACAGATACGCAGTATTTT.

In its sample, this clone was seen once. V is TRBV6-5 and J is TRBJ1-2, with D possibly being TRBD1 (6 bases). V lost 7 bases and J 4 bases, leaving 19 bases between the germline ends. The germline CDR1 and CDR2 sequences are MNHEY and SVGAGI. The CDR3 is 15 amino acids. CDR3 in amino acids: CASIQLGAGPYGYTF. Written as DNA, the CDR3 is TGTGCCAGCATCCAACTGGGGGCAGGGCCCTATGGCTACACCTTC.

V is TRBV11-1 and J is TRBJ1-6, with TRBD1 as a possible D gene (5 bases). V shed 1 base and J shed 6 bases, with 10 bases lying between them. The CDR3 extends over 15 amino acids. Looked up from germline, CDR1 is SGHAT and CDR2 is FQDESV (reference sequence). In DNA, the CDR3 is TGTGCCAGCAGCTTAGAGGTACAGGCTAATTCACCCCTCCACTTT. It specifies CASSLEVQANSPLHF.

The CDR3 loop is CASSEGRGGDTQYF. DNA for the CDR3: TGTGCCAGCAGTGAAGGCAGGGGAGGAGATACGCAGTATTTT. The genes are TRBV2 and TRBJ2-3, with D tentatively TRBD1 or TRBD2 (6 bases each). Germline V gene data show CDR1 as SNHLY and CDR2 as FYNNEI. V lost 1 base to trimming and J lost 5 bases, with 10 bases between them. There are 14 residues in the CDR3.

The gene calls are TRBV9 and TRBJ2-3; the match to TRBD1 covers 10 bases. The CDR3 covers 13 residues. With V trimmed by 2 bases and J by 10 bases, 4 bases remained unmatched. Per germline, CDR1 SGDLS and CDR2 YYNGEE. In DNA form, the CDR3 reads TGTGCCAGCAGCGTCGCTGGGACAGGGGCGCAGTATTTT. Amino acid sequence: CASSVAGTGAQYF.

The genes are TRBV7-9 and TRBJ1-4; TRBD1 agrees at 8 bases. Germline-derived CDR1 and CDR2 are SEHNR and FQNEAQ (reference sequence). This CDR3 is 15 amino acids long. Trimming at V came to 7 bases and at J to 7 bases, leaving 11 bases not matched to a gene. In nucleotides, the CDR3 is TGTGCCAGCACTCCCTATACAGGGGGAGCTGAAAAACTGTTTTTT. It is translated as CASTPYTGGAEKLFF. The whole variable domain, filled in from reference TRBV7-9 and TRBJ1-4, reads DTGVSQNPRHKITKRGQNVTFRCDPISEHNRLYWYRQTLGQGPEFLTYFQNEAQLEKSRLLSDRFSAERPKGSFSTLEIQRTEQGDSAMYLCASTPYTGGAEKLFFGSGTQLSVL.

The chain recombines TRBV2 with TRBJ2-5, with D unclear. The germline gives CDR1 SNHLY, CDR2 FYNNEI. CDR3 length: 14 residues. The V end was cut by 1 base, the J end by 4 bases, with 10 bases between. The CDR3 is CASSEEQVGETQYF. Written as DNA, the CDR3 is TGTGCCAGCAGTGAAGAGCAGGTGGGAGAGACCCAGTACTTC.

V usage is TRBV5-1 and J usage is TRBJ2-2; TRBD2 agrees at 10 bases. V trimming: 6 bases; J trimming: 3 bases; junction bases outside the gene matches: 5. Germline-derived CDR1 and CDR2 are SGHRS and YFSETQ. This CDR3 has 15 amino acids. This CDR3 reads CASKPLAGDTGELFF. CDR3 DNA: TGCGCCAGCAAACCTCTAGCGGGGGACACCGGGGAGCTGTTTTTT.

The CDR3, as DNA: TGTGCCTGGAGTAGAATCTCCGGGACAGGGGGAGGGGGCTACACCTTC. This codes for CAWSRISGTGGGGYTF. This chain uses TRBV30 with TRBJ1-2; 11 bases match TRBD1. The germline V gene has CDR1 GTSNPN and CDR2 SVGIG (reference sequence). CDR3 length: 16 amino acids. The J segment lost 8 bases and the V segment lost 2 bases, leaving 13 bases of the junction unmatched.

CDR3 DNA sequence: TGTGCCAGCAGTCAGGACCGTAACGTCCATGGCTACACCTTC. It yields the protein CASSQDRNVHGYTF. The chain is built from TRBV5-4 and TRBJ1-2; D gene uncertain. V was clipped by 5 bases and J by 6 bases, with 17 bases between them. Per the germline V gene, CDR1 is SGHNT and CDR2 is YYREEE (reference sequence). CDR3 size: 14 residues.

The chain combines TRBV10-3 with TRBJ1-5; 7 bases fit TRBD1. Germline CDR1 is ENHRY and CDR2 is SYGVKD. With V trimmed by 10 bases and J by 1 base, 4 bases remained unmatched. This CDR3 is 13 amino acids long. The CDR3 sequence: CANGQESNQPQHF. In DNA, the CDR3 is TGTGCCAATGGACAGGAGAGCAATCAGCCCCAGCATTTT.